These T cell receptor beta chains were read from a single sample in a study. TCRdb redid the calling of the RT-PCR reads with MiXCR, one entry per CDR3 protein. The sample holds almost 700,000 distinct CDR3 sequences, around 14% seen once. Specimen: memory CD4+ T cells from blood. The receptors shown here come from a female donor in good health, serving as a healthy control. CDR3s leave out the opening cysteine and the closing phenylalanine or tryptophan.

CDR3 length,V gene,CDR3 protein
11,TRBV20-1,SARVRDDYGYT
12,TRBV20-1,SARDASGTDTQY
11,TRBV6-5,ASVNRVNTEAF
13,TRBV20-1,SAQGLAGFYNEQF
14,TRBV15,ATSRARGATVYEQY
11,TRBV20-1,SANNRVTGPQH
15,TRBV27,ASSPGRTSGAYNEQF
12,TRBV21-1,ASSNVYDSGELF
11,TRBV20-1,SAEGGSFYGYT
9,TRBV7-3,ASNNGGEAF
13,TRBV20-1,SADPIRGHGTEAF
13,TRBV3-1,ASSQGHTRAGEQY
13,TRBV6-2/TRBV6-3,ASTDTGESNQPQH